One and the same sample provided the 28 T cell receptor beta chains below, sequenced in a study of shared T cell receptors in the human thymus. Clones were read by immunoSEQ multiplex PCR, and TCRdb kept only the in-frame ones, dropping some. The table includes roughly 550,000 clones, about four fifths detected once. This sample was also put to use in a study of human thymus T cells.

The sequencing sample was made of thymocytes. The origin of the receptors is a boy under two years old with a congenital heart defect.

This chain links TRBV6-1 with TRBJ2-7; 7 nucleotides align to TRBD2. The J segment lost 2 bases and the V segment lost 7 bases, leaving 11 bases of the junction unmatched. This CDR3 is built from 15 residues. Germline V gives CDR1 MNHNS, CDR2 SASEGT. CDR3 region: CASKGEGAGPYEQYF. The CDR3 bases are TGTGCCAGCAAGGGAGAAGGAGCGGGACCCTACGAGCAGTACTTC.

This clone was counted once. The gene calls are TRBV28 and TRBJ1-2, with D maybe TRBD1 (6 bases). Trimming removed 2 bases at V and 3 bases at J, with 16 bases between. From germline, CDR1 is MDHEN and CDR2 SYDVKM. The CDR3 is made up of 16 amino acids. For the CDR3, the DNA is TGTGCCAGCAGTTTAAGGGCCCATAGGGGGTACTATGGCTACACCTTC. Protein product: CASSLRAHRGYYGYTF.

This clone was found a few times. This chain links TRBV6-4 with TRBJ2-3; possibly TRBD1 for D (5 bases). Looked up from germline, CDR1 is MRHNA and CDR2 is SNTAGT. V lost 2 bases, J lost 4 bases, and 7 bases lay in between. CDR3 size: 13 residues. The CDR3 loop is CASSDEGADTQYF. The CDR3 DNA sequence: TGTGCCAGCAGTGACGAAGGGGCAGATACGCAGTATTTT.

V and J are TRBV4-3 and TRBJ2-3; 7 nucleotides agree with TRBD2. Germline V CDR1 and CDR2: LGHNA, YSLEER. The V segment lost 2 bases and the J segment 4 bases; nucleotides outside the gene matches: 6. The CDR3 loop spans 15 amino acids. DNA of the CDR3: TGCGCCAGCAGCCAAAGGCGGGAGAGGCCAGATACGCAGTATTTT. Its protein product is CASSQRRERPDTQYF.

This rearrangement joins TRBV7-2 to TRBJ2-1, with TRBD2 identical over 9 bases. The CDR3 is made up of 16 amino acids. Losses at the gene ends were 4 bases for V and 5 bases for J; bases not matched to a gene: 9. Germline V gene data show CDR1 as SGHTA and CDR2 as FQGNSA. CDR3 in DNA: TGTGCCAGCAGCTCACTCGTGGCGGGAGGGCACAATGAGCAGTTCTTC. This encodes CASSSLVAGGHNEQFF.

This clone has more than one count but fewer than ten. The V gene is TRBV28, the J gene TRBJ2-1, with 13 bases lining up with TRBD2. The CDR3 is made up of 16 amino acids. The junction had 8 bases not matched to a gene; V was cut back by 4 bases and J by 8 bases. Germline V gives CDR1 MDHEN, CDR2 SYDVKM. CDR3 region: CASSSWTSGRYDEQFF. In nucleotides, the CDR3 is TGTGCCAGCAGTTCCTGGACTAGCGGGAGATATGATGAGCAGTTCTTC.

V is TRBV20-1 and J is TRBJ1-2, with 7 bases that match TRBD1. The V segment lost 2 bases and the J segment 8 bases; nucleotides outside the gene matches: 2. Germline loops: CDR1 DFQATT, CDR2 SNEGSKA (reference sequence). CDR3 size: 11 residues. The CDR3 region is CSARNRGGYTF. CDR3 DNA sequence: TGCAGTGCTAGAAACAGGGGAGGCTACACCTTC.

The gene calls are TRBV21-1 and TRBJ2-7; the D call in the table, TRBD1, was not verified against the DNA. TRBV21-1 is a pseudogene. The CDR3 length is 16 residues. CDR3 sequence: CASSKDRAGCCGEQYF. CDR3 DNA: TGTGCCAGCAGCAAAGACAGGGCCGGGTGTTGTGGCGAGCAGTACTTC.

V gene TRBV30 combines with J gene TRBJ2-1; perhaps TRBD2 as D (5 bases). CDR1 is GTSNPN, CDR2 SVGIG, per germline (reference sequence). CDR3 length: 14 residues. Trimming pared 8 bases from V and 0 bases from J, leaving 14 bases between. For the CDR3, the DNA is TGTGCCCGGGAACGGCTGGGCTCCTACAATGAGCAGTTCTTC. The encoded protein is CARERLGSYNEQFF.

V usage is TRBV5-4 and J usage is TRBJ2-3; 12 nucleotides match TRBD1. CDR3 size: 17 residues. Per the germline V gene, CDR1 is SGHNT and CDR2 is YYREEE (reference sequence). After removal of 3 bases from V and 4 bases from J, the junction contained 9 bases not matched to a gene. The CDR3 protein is CASSSGTGGAAADTQYF. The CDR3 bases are TGTGCCAGCAGCTCCGGGACAGGGGGCGCGGCGGCAGATACGCAGTATTTT.

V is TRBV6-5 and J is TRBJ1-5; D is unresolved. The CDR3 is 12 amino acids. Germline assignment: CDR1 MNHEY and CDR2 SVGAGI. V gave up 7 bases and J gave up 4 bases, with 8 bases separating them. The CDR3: CASNNRNQPQHF. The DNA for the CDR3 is TGTGCCAGCAACAACAGAAATCAGCCCCAGCATTTT.

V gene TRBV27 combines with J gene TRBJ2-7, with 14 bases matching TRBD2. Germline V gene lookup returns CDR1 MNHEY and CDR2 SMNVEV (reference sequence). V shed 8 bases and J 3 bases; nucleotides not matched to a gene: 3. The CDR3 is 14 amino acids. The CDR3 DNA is TGTGCCAGCCTCGGGACTAGCGGGAGCTACGAGCAGTACTTC. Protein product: CASLGTSGSYEQYF.

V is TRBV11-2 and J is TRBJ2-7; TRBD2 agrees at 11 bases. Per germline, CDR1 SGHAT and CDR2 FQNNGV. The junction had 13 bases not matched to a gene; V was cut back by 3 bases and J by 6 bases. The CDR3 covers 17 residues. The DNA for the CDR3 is TGTGCCAGCAGCTTGCACAGTACTAGCGGGAGACCCCTCGAGCAGTACTTC. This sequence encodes CASSLHSTSGRPLEQYF. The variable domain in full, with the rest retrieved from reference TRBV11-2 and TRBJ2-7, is EAGVAQSPRYKIIEKRQSVAFWCNPISGHATLYWYQQILGQGPKLLIQFQNNGVVDDSQLPKDRFSAERLKGVDSTLKIQPAKLEDSAVYLCASSLHSTSGRPLEQYFGPGTRLTVT.

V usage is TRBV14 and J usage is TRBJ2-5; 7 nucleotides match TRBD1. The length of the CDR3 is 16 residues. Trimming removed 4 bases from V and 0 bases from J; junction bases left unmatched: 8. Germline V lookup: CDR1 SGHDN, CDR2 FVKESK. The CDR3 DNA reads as TGTGCCAGCAGCCTCCGTGACAGGGTGGACCAAGAGACCCAGTACTTC. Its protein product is CASSLRDRVDQETQYF.

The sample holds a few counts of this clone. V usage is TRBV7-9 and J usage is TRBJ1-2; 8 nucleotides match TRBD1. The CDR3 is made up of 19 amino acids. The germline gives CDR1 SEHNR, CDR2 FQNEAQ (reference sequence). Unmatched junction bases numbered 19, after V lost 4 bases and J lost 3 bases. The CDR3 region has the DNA TGTGCCAGCAGCTCAATGATAGGGACAGGACAGGGTAGTGACTATGGCTACACCTTC. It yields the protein CASSSMIGTGQGSDYGYTF.

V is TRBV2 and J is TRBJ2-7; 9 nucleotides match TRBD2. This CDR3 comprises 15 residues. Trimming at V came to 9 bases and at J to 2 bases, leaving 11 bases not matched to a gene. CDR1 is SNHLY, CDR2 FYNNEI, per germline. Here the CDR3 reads CARSLKGGRAYEQYF. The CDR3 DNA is TGTGCCAGATCTTTAAAAGGCGGGAGGGCCTACGAGCAGTACTTC.

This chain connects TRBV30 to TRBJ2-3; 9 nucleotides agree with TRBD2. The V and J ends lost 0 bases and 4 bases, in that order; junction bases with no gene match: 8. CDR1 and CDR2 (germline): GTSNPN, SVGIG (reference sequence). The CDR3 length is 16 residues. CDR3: CAWSVSAGGPPDTQYF. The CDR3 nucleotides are TGTGCCTGGAGTGTAAGTGCGGGAGGGCCCCCAGATACGCAGTATTTT. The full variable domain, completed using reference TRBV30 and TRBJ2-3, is SQTIHQWPATLVQPVGSPLSLECTVEGTSNPNLYWYRQAAGRGLQLLFYSVGIGQISSEVPQNLSASRPQDRQFILSSKKLLLSDSGFYLCAWSVSAGGPPDTQYFGPGTRLTVL.

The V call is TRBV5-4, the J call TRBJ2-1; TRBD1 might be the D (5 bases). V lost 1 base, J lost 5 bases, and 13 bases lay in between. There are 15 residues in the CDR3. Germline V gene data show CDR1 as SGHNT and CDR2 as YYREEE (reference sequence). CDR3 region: CASSLSAGWDNEQFF. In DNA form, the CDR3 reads TGTGCCAGCAGCTTGTCGGCAGGGTGGGACAATGAGCAGTTCTTC.

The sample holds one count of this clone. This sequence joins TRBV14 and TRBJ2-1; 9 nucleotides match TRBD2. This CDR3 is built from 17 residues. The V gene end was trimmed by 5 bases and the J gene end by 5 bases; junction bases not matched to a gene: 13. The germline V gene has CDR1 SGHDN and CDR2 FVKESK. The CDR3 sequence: CASSNTSIAGVHNEQFF. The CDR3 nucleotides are TGTGCCAGCAGCAATACCTCTATAGCGGGAGTACACAATGAGCAGTTCTTC.

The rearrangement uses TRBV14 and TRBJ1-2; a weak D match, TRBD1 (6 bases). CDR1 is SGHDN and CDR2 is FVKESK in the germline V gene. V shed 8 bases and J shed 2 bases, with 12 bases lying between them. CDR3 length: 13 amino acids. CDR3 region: CASASDRNYGYTF. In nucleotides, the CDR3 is TGTGCCAGCGCCTCGGACAGAAACTATGGCTACACCTTC. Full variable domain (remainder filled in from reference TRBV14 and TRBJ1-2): EAGVTQFPSHSVIEKGQTVTLRCDPISGHDNLYWYRRVMGKEIKFLLHFVKESKQDESGMPNNRFLAERTGGTYSTLKVQPAELEDSGVYFCASASDRNYGYTFGSGTRLTVV.

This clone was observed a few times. CDR3 nucleotides: TGTGCCAGCAGTTCAGGGGACAGGGCGGTTGGGGGCTCTGGAAACACCATATATTTT. Its translation: CASSSGDRAVGGSGNTIYF. The chain employs TRBV28 and TRBJ1-3, with 9 bases matching TRBD1. This CDR3 is 19 amino acids long. Unmatched junction bases numbered 13, after V lost 4 bases and J lost 0 bases. Germline loops: CDR1 MDHEN, CDR2 SYDVKM. The full variable domain, completed using reference TRBV28 and TRBJ1-3, is DVKVTQSSRYLVKRTGEKVFLECVQDMDHENMFWYRQDPGLGLRLIYFSYDVKMKEKGDIPEGYSVSREKKERFSLILESASTNQTSMYLCASSSGDRAVGGSGNTIYFGEGSWLTVV.

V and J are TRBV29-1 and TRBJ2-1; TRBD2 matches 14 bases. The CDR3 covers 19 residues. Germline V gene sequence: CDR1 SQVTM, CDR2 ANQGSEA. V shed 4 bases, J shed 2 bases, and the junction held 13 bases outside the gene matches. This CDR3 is CSVALGRGTSGGPYNEQFF. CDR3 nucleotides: TGCAGCGTTGCCCTGGGAAGGGGGACTAGCGGGGGTCCCTACAATGAGCAGTTCTTC.

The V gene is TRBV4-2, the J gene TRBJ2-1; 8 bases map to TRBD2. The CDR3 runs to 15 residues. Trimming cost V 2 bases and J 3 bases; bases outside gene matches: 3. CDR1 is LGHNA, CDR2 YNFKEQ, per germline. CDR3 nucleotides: TGTGCCAGCAGCCAACGGACTAGCTTCTACAATGAGCAGTTCTTC. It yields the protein CASSQRTSFYNEQFF.

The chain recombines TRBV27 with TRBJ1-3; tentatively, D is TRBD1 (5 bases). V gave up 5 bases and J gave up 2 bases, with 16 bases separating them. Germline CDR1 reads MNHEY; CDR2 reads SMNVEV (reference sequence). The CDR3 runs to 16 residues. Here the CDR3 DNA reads TGTGCCAGCAGTCCCCTGACAGCCGCCACTGGAAACACCATATATTTT. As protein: CASSPLTAATGNTIYF.

The CDR3 DNA reads TGCAGCGTTTGGGACAGGGGAGATGGCTACACCTTC. Translating it yields CSVWDRGDGYTF. V is TRBV29-1 and J is TRBJ1-2; the match to TRBD1 covers 10 bases. CDR1 and CDR2 from the germline V gene are SQVTM and ANQGSEA. J gave up 6 bases and V 5 bases, and 3 bases lay outside the gene matches. This CDR3 has 12 residues.

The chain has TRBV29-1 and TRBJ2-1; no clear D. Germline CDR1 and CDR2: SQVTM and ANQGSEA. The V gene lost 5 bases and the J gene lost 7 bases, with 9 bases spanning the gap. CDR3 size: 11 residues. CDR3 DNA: TGCAGCGTTCCCCCCAATAATGAGCAGTTCTTC. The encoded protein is CSVPPNNEQFF.

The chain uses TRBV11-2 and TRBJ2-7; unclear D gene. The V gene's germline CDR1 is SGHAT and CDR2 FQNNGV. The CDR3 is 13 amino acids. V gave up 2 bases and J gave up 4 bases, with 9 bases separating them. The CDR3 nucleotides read TGTGCCAGCAGCTTAAGACACCTATACGAGCAGTACTTC. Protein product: CASSLRHLYEQYF.

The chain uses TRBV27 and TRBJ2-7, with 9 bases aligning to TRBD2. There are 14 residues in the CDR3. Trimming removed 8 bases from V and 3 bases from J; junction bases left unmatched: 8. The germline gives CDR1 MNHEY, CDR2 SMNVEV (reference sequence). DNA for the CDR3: TGTGCCAGCCGCCGCGGGGGGGAAAACTACGAGCAGTACTTC. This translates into CASRRGGENYEQYF.